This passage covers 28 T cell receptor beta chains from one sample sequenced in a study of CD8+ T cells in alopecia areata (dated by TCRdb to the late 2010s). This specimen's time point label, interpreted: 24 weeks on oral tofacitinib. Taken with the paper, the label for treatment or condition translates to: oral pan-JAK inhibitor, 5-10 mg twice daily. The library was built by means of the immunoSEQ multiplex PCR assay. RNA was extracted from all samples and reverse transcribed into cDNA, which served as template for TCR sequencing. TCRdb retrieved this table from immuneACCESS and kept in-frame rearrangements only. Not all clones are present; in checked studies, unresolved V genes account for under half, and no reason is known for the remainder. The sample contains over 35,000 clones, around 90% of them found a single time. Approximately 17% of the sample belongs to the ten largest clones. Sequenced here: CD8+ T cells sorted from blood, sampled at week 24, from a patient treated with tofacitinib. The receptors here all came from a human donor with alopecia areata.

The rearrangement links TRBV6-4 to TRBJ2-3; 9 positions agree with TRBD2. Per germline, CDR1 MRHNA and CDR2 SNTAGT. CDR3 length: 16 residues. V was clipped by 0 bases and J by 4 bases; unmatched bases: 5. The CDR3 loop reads CASSDSVAGGPDTQYF. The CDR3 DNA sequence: TGTGCCAGCAGTGACTCCGTGGCGGGGGGGCCAGATACGCAGTATTTT.

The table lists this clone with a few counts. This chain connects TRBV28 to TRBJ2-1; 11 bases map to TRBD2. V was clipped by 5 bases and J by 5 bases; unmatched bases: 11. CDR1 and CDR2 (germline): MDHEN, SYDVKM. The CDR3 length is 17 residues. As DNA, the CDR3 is TGTGCCAGCAGTGGTCTGGGACTAGCGGAGATAGACAATGAGCAGTTCTTC. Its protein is CASSGLGLAEIDNEQFF.

The CDR3 nucleotides read TGTGCCAGCAGCCTTCGTCCGGGACAGACTAACTATGGCTACACCTTC. Protein: CASSLRPGQTNYGYTF. The V call is TRBV14, the J call TRBJ1-2; 7 nucleotides agree with TRBD1. The V segment lost 4 bases and the J segment 0 bases; nucleotides outside the gene matches: 8. The germline CDR1 and CDR2 sequences are SGHDN and FVKESK. The CDR3 runs to 16 residues.

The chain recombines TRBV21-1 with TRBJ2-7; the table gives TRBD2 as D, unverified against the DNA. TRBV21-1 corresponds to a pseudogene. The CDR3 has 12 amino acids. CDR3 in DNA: TGTGCCTTCCCCTTTCCCCCCTACGAGCAGTACTTC. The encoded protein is CAFPFPPYEQYF.

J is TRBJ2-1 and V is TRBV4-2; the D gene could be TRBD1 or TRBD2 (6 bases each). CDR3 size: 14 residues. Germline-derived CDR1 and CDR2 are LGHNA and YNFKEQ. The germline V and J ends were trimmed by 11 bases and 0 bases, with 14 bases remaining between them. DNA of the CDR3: TGTGCCGCCCGAGGGGGGTCCTCCTACAATGAGCAGTTCTTC. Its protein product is CAARGGSSYNEQFF.

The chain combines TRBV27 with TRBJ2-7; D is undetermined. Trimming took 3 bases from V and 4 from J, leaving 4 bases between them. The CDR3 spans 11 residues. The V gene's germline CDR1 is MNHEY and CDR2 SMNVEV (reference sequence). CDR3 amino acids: CASSFGYEQYF. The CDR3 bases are TGTGCCAGCAGTTTTGGGTACGAGCAGTACTTC.

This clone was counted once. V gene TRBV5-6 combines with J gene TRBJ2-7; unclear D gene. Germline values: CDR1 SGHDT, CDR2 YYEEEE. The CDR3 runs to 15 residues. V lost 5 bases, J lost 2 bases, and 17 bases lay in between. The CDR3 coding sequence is TGTGCCAGCAGTTCCCAAAGGACGGCTGCCTACGAGCAGTACTTC. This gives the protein CASSSQRTAAYEQYF.

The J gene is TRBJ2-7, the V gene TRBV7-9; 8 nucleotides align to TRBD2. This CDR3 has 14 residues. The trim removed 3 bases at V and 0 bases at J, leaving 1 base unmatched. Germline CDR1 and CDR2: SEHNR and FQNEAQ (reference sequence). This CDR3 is CASSFGTSSYEQYF. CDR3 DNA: TGTGCCAGCAGCTTCGGGACTAGCTCCTACGAGCAGTACTTC.

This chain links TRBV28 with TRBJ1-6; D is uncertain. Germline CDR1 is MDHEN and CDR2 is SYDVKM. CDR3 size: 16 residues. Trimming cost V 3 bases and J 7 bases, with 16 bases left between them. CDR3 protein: CASSFVPATFNSPLHF. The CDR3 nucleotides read TGTGCCAGCAGTTTCGTCCCCGCAACTTTCAATTCACCCCTCCACTTT. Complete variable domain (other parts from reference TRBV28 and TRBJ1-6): DVKVTQSSRYLVKRTGEKVFLECVQDMDHENMFWYRQDPGLGLRLIYFSYDVKMKEKGDIPEGYSVSREKKERFSLILESASTNQTSMYLCASSFVPATFNSPLHFGNGTRLTVT.

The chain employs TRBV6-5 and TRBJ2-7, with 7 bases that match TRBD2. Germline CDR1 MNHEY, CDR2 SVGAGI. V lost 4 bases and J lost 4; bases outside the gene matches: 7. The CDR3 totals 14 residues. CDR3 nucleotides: TGTGCCAGCAGTTTCCGGGGGGTTACTTACGAGCAGTACTTC. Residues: CASSFRGVTYEQYF.

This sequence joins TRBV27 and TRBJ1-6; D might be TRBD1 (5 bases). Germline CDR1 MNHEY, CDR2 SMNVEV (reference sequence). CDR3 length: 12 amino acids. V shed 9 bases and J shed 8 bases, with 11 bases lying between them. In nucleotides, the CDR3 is TGTGCCAGTAGGACGGGGGATTCACCCCTCCACTTT. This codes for CASRTGDSPLHF.

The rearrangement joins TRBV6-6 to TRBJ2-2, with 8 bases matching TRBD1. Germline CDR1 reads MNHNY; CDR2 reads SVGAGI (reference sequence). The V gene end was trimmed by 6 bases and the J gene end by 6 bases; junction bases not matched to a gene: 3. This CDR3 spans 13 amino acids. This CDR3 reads CASSPDRAGELFF. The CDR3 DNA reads TGTGCCAGCAGCCCGGACAGGGCCGGGGAGCTGTTTTTT.

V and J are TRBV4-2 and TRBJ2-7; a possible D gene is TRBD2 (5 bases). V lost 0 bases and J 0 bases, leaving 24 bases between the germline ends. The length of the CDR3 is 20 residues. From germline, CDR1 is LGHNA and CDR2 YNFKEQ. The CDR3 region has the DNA TGTGCCAGCAGCCAAGAACTGGGTGGGGAAAAGGTGGGGAGCTCCTACGAGCAGTACTTC. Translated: CASSQELGGEKVGSSYEQYF.

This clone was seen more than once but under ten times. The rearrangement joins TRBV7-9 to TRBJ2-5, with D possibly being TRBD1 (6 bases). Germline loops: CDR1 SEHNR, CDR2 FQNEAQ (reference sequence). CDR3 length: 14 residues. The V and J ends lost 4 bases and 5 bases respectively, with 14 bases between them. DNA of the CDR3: TGTGCCAGCAGCTCGGAAGACAGGAGGGAGACCCAGTACTTC. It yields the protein CASSSEDRRETQYF.

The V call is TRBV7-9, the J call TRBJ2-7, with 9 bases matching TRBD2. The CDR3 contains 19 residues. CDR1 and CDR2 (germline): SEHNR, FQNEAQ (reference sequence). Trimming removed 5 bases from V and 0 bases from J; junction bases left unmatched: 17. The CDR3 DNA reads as TGTGCCAGCAGCCTACCGGGGAGCGGGGGGTCCAGGAGCTCCTACGAGCAGTACTTC. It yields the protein CASSLPGSGGSRSSYEQYF.

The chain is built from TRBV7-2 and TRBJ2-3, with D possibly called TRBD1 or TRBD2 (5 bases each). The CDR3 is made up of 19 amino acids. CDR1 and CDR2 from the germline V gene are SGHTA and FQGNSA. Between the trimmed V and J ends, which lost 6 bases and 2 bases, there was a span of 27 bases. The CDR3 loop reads CASSSRDGYYLSTTDTQYF. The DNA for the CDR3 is TGTGCCAGCAGTAGTAGGGACGGTTATTACCTCTCGACCACAGATACGCAGTATTTT. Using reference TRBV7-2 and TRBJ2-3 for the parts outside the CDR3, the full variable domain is GAGVSQSPSNKVTEKGKDVELRCDPISGHTALYWYRQSLGQGLEFLIYFQGNSAPDKSGLPSDRFSAERTGGSVSTLTIQRTQQEDSAVYLCASSSRDGYYLSTTDTQYFGPGTRLTVL.

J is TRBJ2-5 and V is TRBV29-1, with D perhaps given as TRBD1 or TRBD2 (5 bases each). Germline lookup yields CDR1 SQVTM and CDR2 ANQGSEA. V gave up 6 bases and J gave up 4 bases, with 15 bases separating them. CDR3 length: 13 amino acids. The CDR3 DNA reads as TGCAGCGTACCGGGGCCGCCCGTAGAGACCCAGTACTTC. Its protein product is CSVPGPPVETQYF.

Here the CDR3 DNA reads TGTGCCAGCAGCTCGACTAGCGGGGTATTCCAAGAGACCCAGTACTTC. Protein: CASSSTSGVFQETQYF. The chain is built from TRBV7-9 and TRBJ2-5; TRBD2 agrees at 11 bases. Unmatched junction bases numbered 5, after V lost 4 bases and J lost 1 base. CDR3 size: 16 residues. Germline V gene sequence: CDR1 SEHNR, CDR2 FQNEAQ (reference sequence).

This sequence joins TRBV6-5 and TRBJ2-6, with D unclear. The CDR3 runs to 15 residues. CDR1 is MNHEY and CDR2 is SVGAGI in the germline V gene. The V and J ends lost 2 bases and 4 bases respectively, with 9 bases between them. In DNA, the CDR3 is TGTGCCAGCAGTTACGGGGAAACCGGGGCCAACGTCCTGACTTTC. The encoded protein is CASSYGETGANVLTF.

CDR3 nucleotides: TGCAGCGCTTCGTCTCAGGTTGGATACGAGCAGTACTTC. This sequence encodes CSASSQVGYEQYF. The chain uses TRBV29-1 and TRBJ2-7; D ambiguous. The CDR3 has 13 amino acids. The germline V gene encodes CDR1 SQVTM and CDR2 ANQGSEA. V lost 7 bases, J lost 4 bases, and 17 bases lay in between.

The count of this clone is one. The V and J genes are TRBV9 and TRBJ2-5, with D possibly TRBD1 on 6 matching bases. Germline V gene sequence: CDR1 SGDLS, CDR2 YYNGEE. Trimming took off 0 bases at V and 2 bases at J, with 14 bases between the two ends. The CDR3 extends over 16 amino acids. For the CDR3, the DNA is TGTGCCAGCAGCGTAGAAGGAACAGGGTGGCAAGAGACCCAGTACTTC. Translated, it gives CASSVEGTGWQETQYF. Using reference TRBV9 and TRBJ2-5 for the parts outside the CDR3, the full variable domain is DSGVTQTPKHLITATGQRVTLRCSPRSGDLSVYWYQQSLDQGLQFLIQYYNGEERAKGNILERFSAQQFPDLHSELNLSSLELGDSALYFCASSVEGTGWQETQYFGPGTRLLVL.

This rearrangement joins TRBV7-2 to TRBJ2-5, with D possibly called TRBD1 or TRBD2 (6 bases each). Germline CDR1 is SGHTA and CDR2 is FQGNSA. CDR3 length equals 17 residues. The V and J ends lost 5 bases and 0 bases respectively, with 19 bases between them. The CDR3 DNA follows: TGTGCCAGCAGCCCCGGACAGTTGTGGGGGGACCAAGAGACCCAGTACTTC. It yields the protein CASSPGQLWGDQETQYF.

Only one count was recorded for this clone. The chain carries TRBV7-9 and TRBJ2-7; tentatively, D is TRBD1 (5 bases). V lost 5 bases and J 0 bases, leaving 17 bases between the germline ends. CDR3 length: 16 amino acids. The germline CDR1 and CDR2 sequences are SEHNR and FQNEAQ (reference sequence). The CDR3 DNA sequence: TGTGCCAGCAGCCGAATAGACAGCGACAGCTCCTACGAGCAGTACTTC. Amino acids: CASSRIDSDSSYEQYF. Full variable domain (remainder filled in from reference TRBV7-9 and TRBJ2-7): DTGVSQNPRHKITKRGQNVTFRCDPISEHNRLYWYRQTLGQGPEFLTYFQNEAQLEKSRLLSDRFSAERPKGSFSTLEIQRTEQGDSAMYLCASSRIDSDSSYEQYFGPGTRLTVT.

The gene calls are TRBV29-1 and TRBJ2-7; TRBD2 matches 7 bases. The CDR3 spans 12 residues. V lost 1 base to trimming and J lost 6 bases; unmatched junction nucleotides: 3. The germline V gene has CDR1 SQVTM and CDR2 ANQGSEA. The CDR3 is CSVEGLAGEQYF. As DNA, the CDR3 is TGCAGCGTTGAAGGACTAGCAGGCGAGCAGTACTTC.

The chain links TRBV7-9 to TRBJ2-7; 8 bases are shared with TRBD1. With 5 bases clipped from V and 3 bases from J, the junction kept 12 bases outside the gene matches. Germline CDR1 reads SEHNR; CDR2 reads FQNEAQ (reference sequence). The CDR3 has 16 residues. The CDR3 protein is CASSPLDLGQGYEQYF. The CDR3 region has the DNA TGTGCCAGCAGCCCTCTCGATTTAGGACAGGGCTACGAGCAGTACTTC.

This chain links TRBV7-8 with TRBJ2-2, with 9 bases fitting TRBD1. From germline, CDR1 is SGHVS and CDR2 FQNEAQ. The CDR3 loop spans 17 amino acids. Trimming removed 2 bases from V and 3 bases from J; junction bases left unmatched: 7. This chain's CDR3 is CASSLPRDRADTGELFF. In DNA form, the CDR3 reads TGTGCCAGCAGCTTACCCCGGGACAGGGCCGACACCGGGGAGCTGTTTTTT.

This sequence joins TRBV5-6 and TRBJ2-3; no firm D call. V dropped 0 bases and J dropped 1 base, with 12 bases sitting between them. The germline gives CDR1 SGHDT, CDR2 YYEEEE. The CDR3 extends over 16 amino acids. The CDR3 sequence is CASSLANPAGTDTQYF. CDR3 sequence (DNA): TGTGCCAGCAGCTTGGCGAACCCCGCCGGCACAGATACGCAGTATTTT.

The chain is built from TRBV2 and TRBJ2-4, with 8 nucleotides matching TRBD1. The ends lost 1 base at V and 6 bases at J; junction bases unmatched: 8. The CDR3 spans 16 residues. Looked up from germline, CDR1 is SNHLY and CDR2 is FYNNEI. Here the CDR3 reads CASSEDRTGTRNIQYF. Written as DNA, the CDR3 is TGTGCCAGCAGTGAAGACAGGACAGGGACCCGAAACATTCAGTACTTC.